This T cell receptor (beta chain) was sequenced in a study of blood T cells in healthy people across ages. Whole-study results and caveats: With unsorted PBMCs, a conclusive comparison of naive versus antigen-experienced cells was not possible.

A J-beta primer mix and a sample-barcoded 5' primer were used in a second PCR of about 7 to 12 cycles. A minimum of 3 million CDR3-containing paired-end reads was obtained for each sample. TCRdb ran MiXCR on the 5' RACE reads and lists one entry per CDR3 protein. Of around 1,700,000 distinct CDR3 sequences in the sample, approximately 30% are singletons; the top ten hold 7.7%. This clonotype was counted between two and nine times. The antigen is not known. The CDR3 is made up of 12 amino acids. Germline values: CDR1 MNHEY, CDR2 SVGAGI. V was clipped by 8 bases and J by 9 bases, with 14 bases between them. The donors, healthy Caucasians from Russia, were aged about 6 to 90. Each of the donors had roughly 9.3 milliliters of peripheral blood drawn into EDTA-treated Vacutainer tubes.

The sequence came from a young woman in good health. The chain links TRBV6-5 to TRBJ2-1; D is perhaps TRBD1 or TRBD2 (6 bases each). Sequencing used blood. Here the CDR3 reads CASVREGGEQFF. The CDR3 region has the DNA TGTGCCAGCGTCCGAGAGGGGGGTGAGCAGTTCTTC.